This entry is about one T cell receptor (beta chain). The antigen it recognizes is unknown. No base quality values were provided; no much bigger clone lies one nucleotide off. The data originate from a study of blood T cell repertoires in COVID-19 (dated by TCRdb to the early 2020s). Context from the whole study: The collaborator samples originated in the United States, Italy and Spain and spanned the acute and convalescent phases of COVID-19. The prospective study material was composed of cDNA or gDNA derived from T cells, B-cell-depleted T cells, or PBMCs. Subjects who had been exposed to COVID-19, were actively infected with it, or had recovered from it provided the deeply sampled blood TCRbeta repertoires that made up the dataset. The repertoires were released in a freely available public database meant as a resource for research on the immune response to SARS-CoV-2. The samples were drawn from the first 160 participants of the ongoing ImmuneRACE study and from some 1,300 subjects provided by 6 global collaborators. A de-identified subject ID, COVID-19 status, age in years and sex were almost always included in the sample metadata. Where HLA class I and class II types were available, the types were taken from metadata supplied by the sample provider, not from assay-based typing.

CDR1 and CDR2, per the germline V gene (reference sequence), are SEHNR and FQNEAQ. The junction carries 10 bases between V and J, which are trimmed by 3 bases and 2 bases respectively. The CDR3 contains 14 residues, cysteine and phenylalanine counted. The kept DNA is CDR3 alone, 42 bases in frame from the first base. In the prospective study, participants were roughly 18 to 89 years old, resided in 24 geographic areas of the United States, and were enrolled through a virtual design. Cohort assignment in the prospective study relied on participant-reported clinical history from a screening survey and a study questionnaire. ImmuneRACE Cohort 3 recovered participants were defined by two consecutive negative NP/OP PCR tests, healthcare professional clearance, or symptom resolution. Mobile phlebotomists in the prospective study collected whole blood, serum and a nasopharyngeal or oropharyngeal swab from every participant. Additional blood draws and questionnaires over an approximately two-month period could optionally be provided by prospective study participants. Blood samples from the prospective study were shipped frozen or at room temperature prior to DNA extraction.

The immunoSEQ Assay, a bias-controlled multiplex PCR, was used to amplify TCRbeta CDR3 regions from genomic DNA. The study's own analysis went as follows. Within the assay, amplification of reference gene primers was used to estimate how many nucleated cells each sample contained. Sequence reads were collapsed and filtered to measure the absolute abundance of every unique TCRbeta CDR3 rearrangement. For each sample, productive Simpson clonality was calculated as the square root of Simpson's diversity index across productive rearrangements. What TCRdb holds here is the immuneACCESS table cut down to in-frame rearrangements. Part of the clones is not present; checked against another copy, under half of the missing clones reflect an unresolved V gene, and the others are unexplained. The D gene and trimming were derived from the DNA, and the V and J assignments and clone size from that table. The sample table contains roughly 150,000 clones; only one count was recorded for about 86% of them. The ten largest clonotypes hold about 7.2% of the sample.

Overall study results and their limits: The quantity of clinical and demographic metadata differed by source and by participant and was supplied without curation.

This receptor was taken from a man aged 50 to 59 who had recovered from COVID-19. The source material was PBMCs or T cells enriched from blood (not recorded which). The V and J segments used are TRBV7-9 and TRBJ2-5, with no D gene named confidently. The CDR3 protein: CASSFTNLQETQYF. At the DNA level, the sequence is TGTGCCAGCAGCTTTACTAACCTTCAAGAGACCCAGTACTTC.